The sample holds a few counts of the clone carrying this T cell receptor (beta chain). The record originates from a study of identical twins. Through template switching, a universal primer site was introduced, and the cDNA contained unique molecular identifiers. Each CDR3 protein is one row after TCRdb ran MiXCR on the 5' RACE reads. This table holds roughly 710,000 distinct CDR3 sequences, less than 7% found once. V lost 5 bases and J lost 3; bases outside the gene matches: 7. This CDR3 region has 16 residues. Input material: naive T cells sorted from blood. The chain uses TRBV12-3 or TRBV12-4 and TRBJ2-2, with 9 bases matching TRBD1. The receptor's source is a man aged 18 to 30 in good health. The CDR3 DNA is TGTGCCAGCAGTATAAACAGGGGGCTCGACACCGGGGAGCTGTTTTTT. This translates into CASSINRGLDTGELFF.